A selection of T cell receptor beta chains follows, all from one sample in a study of CD8 T cells in ankylosing spondylitis. MiXCR was run by TCRdb on the 5' RACE reads, yielding one entry per CDR3 protein. Of more than 110,000 distinct CDR3 sequences listed, approximately 8.4% are singletons. Sequenced input: synovial fluid, either unsorted or a sorted T cell fraction (not recorded which). The receptors derive from a male donor with ankylosing spondylitis. CDR3s include the opening cysteine and the closing phenylalanine or tryptophan. A D gene is named only where the DNA matches it firmly. Clone size is shown for a subset of rows, as once, few, many or a class of expanded clone.

TRBJ2-4 TRBV20-1 many . CSAGHRTIAKNIQYF TGCAGTGCTGGTCACAGGACAATAGCCAAAAACATTCAGTACTTC
TRBJ2-1 TRBV10-3 many TRBD2 CAISEHSGSSYNEQFF TGTGCCATCAGTGAGCATAGCGGGAGCTCCTACAATGAGCAGTTCTTC
TRBJ2-7 TRBV7-8 few . CASSFLFGQYF TGTGCCAGCAGCTTTCTCTTCGGGCAGTACTTC
TRBJ2-5 TRBV29-1 . . CSVETDQETQYF TGCAGCGTTGAGACAGACCAAGAGACCCAGTACTTC
TRBJ2-3 TRBV5-4 . . CASSLGVLADTQYF TGTGCCAGCAGCTTAGGAGTTTTGGCAGATACGCAGTATTTT
TRBJ2-7 TRBV5-1 many TRBD1 CASSSGTGGYEQYF TGCGCCAGCAGCTCGGGGACAGGGGGCTACGAGCAGTACTTC
TRBJ2-5 TRBV7-2 many . CASSPTRRETQYF TGTGCCAGCAGCCCGACTAGAAGGGAGACCCAGTACTTC
TRBJ2-3 TRBV4-3 many . CASSQVGRLDTQYF TGCGCCAGCAGCCAAGTGGGGCGCCTAGATACGCAGTATTTT
TRBJ1-5 TRBV2 few . CASRSQGRAGQPQHF TGTGCCAGCAGGTCACAGGGTCGGGCAGGTCAGCCCCAGCATTTT
TRBJ1-1 TRBV15 few . CATSRSGPLNTEAFF TGTGCCACCAGCAGGTCGGGACCCTTGAACACTGAAGCTTTCTTT
TRBJ1-5 TRBV20-1 . TRBD1 CSAETGTYSNQPQHF TGCAGTGCCGAGACAGGGACCTATAGCAATCAGCCCCAGCATTTT
TRBJ2-3 TRBV20-1 many . CSAEGLGGDTQYF TGCAGTGCTGAAGGCCTGGGGGGAGATACGCAGTATTTT
TRBJ2-3 TRBV7-9 many . CASSWSRRVGGTDTQYF TGTGCCAGCAGCTGGTCCCGAAGGGTAGGAGGCACAGATACGCAGTATTTT
TRBJ2-1 TRBV20-1 many TRBD2 CSARDPSGRWGEQFF TGCAGTGCTAGAGATCCTAGCGGGAGGTGGGGTGAGCAGTTCTTC
TRBJ2-7 TRBV28 many . CASSLMGREQYF TGTGCCAGCAGTTTGATGGGGCGCGAGCAGTACTTC
TRBJ1-1 TRBV5-8 . . CASSFLPGVGTEAFF TGTGCCAGCAGCTTTCTTCCGGGAGTGGGCACTGAAGCTTTCTTT
TRBJ2-3 TRBV19 few TRBD1 CASRDRVVDTQYF TGTGCCAGCCGGGACAGGGTTGTTGATACGCAGTATTTT
TRBJ1-6 TRBV6-5 few TRBD1 CASSYTGGGSPLHF TGTGCCAGCAGTTACACAGGGGGCGGGTCACCCCTCCACTTT
TRBJ1-1 TRBV6-2/TRBV6-3 . . CASSPHQTGTEAFF TGTGCCAGCAGCCCCCATCAAACGGGGACTGAAGCTTTCTTT
TRBJ2-1 TRBV9 few TRBD2 CASSTSGTYNEQFF TGTGCCAGCAGCACTAGCGGAACCTACAATGAGCAGTTCTTC
TRBJ2-2 TRBV5-1 many TRBD1 CASRTGTGGTGELFF TGCGCCAGCAGAACCGGGACAGGGGGGACCGGGGAGCTGTTTTTT
TRBJ1-1 TRBV2 . . CASSPLPGGATEAFF TGTGCCAGCAGTCCTTTACCGGGAGGGGCCACTGAAGCTTTCTTT